This TCR beta chain was identified during a study of blood T cells in healthy people across ages. Using a J-beta primer mix together with a sample-barcoded 5' primer, a second PCR was run for 7 to 11 cycles. Each CDR3 protein is one row after TCRdb ran MiXCR on the 5' RACE reads. The sample carries 1.5 million or so distinct CDR3 sequences, approximately 43% recorded once. This clonotype appeared a few times. Donor samples were obtained from healthy Caucasian individuals from Russia, aged about 6 to 100. The CDR3 extends over 15 amino acids. V lost 0 bases and J 4 bases, leaving 11 bases between the germline ends. In germline, CDR1 is SGHKS, CDR2 YYEKEE (reference sequence).

The J gene is TRBJ1-5, the V gene TRBV5-5; D uncertain. Source material: blood. This TCR was sampled from a woman aged 18-29 years in good health. The CDR3 bases are TGTGCCAGCAGCTTGGAAACCTTCGGGAATCAGCCCCAGCATTTT. Protein product: CASSLETFGNQPQHF.